The 29 T cell receptor beta chains listed next were all sequenced from one sample in a study of blood T cell repertoires in COVID-19. The method was immunoSEQ multiplex PCR; TCRdb's version includes in-frame clones alone and lacks a portion of them. The sample consists of 120,000 to 150,000 clones, 88% of them appearing once. The sample taken for sequencing was peripheral blood. The receptors stem from a man aged 55 to 69 with active or convalescent COVID-19.

The J gene is TRBJ2-5, the V gene TRBV9, with 8 bases fitting TRBD1. In germline, CDR1 is SGDLS, CDR2 YYNGEE. The CDR3 contains 14 residues. The trim removed 4 bases at V and 6 bases at J, leaving 8 bases unmatched. The CDR3 DNA reads as TGTGCCAGCAGCCTCGTCGACAGGGGACAGACCCAGTACTTC. Protein sequence: CASSLVDRGQTQYF. Full variable domain (remainder filled in from reference TRBV9 and TRBJ2-5): DSGVTQTPKHLITATGQRVTLRCSPRSGDLSVYWYQQSLDQGLQFLIQYYNGEERAKGNILERFSAQQFPDLHSELNLSSLELGDSALYFCASSLVDRGQTQYFGPGTRLLVL.

The genes are TRBV19 and TRBJ2-3; D not resolved. The germline CDR1 and CDR2 sequences are LNHDA and SQIVND (reference sequence). The CDR3 covers 13 residues. V was cut by 4 bases and J by 4 bases, with 9 bases left in between. Written as DNA, the CDR3 is TGTGCCAGTAGTAGGCAGGCGCCAGATACGCAGTATTTT. This gives the protein CASSRQAPDTQYF. The full variable domain, with the rest looked up from reference TRBV19 and TRBJ2-3, is DGGITQSPKYLFRKEGQNVTLSCEQNLNHDAMYWYRQDPGQGLRLIYYSQIVNDFQKGDIAEGYSVSREKKESFPLTVTSAQKNPTAFYLCASSRQAPDTQYFGPGTRLTVL.

The chain combines TRBV11-2 with TRBJ1-1, with no clear D. Germline V CDR1 and CDR2: SGHAT, FQNNGV. The ends were cut back, 5 bases at V and 4 bases at J, with 14 bases in the middle. This CDR3 has 14 amino acids. This CDR3 is CASSGRTARTEAFF. The DNA of the CDR3 is TGTGCCAGCAGCGGTCGTACAGCTCGCACTGAAGCTTTCTTT. Full variable domain (missing parts from reference TRBV11-2 and TRBJ1-1): EAGVAQSPRYKIIEKRQSVAFWCNPISGHATLYWYQQILGQGPKLLIQFQNNGVVDDSQLPKDRFSAERLKGVDSTLKIQPAKLEDSAVYLCASSGRTARTEAFFGQGTRLTVV.

The gene calls are TRBV5-4 and TRBJ1-5, with 8 nucleotides matching TRBD1. With V trimmed by 5 bases and J by 0 bases, 4 bases remained unmatched. Germline CDR1 and CDR2: SGHNT and YYREEE (reference sequence). The CDR3 contains 15 residues. The chain's CDR3 is CASRRQGYSNQPQHF. Written as DNA, the CDR3 is TGTGCCAGCAGACGACAGGGGTATAGCAATCAGCCCCAGCATTTT.

J is TRBJ1-4 and V is TRBV7-9; the match to TRBD1 covers 11 bases. Germline V lookup: CDR1 SEHNR, CDR2 FQNEAQ (reference sequence). The J segment lost 7 bases and the V segment lost 1 base, leaving 2 bases of the junction unmatched. The CDR3 sequence is 15 residues long. CDR3 region: CASSLGDRGAEKLFF. The CDR3 DNA follows: TGTGCCAGCAGCTTAGGGGACAGGGGGGCTGAAAAACTGTTTTTT.

This clone was seen only a few times. The chain joins TRBV27 to TRBJ1-1; D may be TRBD1 (5 bases). V shed 0 bases and J shed 4 bases, with 9 bases lying between them. CDR3 length: 14 amino acids. The germline CDR1 and CDR2 sequences are MNHEY and SMNVEV (reference sequence). The CDR3 loop is CASSLSRQTTEAFF. CDR3 DNA sequence: TGTGCCAGCAGTTTATCCCGACAGACCACTGAAGCTTTCTTT.

This clone was recorded once. This chain uses TRBV28 with TRBJ1-2; D gene ambiguous. V lost 1 base and J lost 2, with 8 bases in between. In germline, CDR1 is MDHEN, CDR2 SYDVKM. The CDR3 spans 14 residues. CDR3 sequence: CASSLSGQNYGYTF. The CDR3 bases are TGTGCCAGCAGTTTATCTGGTCAGAACTATGGCTACACCTTC.

The chain is built from TRBV10-3 and TRBJ1-5, with D tentatively TRBD1 (6 bases). There are 15 residues in the CDR3. Trimming shortened V by 5 bases and J by 1 base, and 12 bases separated the two germline ends. Per the germline V gene, CDR1 is ENHRY and CDR2 is SYGVKD. CDR3 loop: CAISRGGRSNQPQHF. The CDR3 DNA reads as TGTGCCATCAGTCGGGGGGGGCGAAGCAATCAGCCCCAGCATTTT.

V is TRBV23-1 and J is TRBJ2-5; 7 nucleotides agree with TRBD1. TRBV23-1 is an ORF for which the function is uncertain. V shed 6 bases and J 4 bases; nucleotides not matched to a gene: 2. This CDR3 has 12 amino acids. This CDR3 is CASSTGAETQYF. The CDR3 bases are TGCGCCAGCAGCACAGGGGCAGAGACCCAGTACTTC.

A remark on this clone: This CDR3 fails to terminate in the conserved phenylalanine or tryptophan, so it likely reflects a read error. Because the CDR3's place on the DNA is in doubt, the DNA is left out and the CDR3 is given as listed by TCRdb. The chain joins TRBV2 to TRBJ1-2. Germline lookup yields CDR1 SNHLY and CDR2 FYNNEI. The CDR3 spans 11 residues, counting both ends. CDR3 sequence reads: CASSEGRAPYL.

The chain uses TRBV5-3 and TRBJ1-2, with TRBD1 matching 7 bases. TRBV5-3 is an open reading frame whose function is uncertain. The CDR3 sequence is 13 residues long. V gave up 7 bases and J gave up 4 bases; unmatched junction bases: 7. In DNA form, the CDR3 reads TGTGCCAGACACCTAAGGGACAGCTATGGCTACACCTTC. It is translated as CARHLRDSYGYTF.

Only a few counts were recorded for this clone. Other nucleotide sequences from this sample produce the same CDR3. The chain has TRBV4-2 and TRBJ1-5, with D tentatively TRBD1 (5 bases). Germline V gene lookup returns CDR1 LGHNA and CDR2 YNFKEQ. V was cut by 0 bases and J by 4 bases, with 10 bases left in between. The CDR3 sequence is 15 residues long. The CDR3 loop reads CASSQERGGNQPQHF. As DNA, the CDR3 is TGTGCCAGCAGCCAAGAACGGGGGGGGAATCAGCCCCAGCATTTT.

The rearrangement uses TRBV19 and TRBJ2-1, with 8 bases lining up with TRBD2. Germline values: CDR1 LNHDA, CDR2 SQIVND (reference sequence). The CDR3 is made up of 15 amino acids. V was clipped by 4 bases and J by 2 bases; unmatched bases: 4. The CDR3 spells CASSTTSGTYNEQFF. CDR3 DNA sequence: TGTGCCAGTAGTACAACTAGCGGTACCTACAATGAGCAGTTCTTC. Full variable domain (rest looked up from reference TRBV19 and TRBJ2-1): DGGITQSPKYLFRKEGQNVTLSCEQNLNHDAMYWYRQDPGQGLRLIYYSQIVNDFQKGDIAEGYSVSREKKESFPLTVTSAQKNPTAFYLCASSTTSGTYNEQFFGPGTRLTVL.

This chain joins TRBV4-1 and TRBJ2-3, with 7 positions matching TRBD1. J lost 5 bases, V lost 2 bases, and 13 bases had no gene match. Germline V gene lookup returns CDR1 MGHRA and CDR2 YSYEKL. The CDR3 covers 17 residues. The CDR3 nucleotides read TGCGCCAGCAGCCAAACAGGGGAATCTTCGATCGAAGATACGCAGTATTTT. It encodes CASSQTGESSIEDTQYF.

This clone was seen a single time. The V call is TRBV10-3, the J call TRBJ2-7, with 7 bases lining up with TRBD1. CDR3 length: 13 amino acids. J lost 2 bases, V lost 6 bases, and 4 bases had no gene match. Germline loops: CDR1 ENHRY, CDR2 SYGVKD. In DNA, the CDR3 is TGTGCCATCAGCCCTGGACAGGCCTACGAGCAGTACTTC. Its protein is CAISPGQAYEQYF.

CDR3 region: CATGSSGWQETQYF. CDR3 DNA: TGTGCCACCGGGTCGTCCGGGTGGCAAGAGACCCAGTACTTC. The rearrangement joins TRBV24-1 to TRBJ2-5; D is undetermined. This CDR3 spans 14 amino acids. Germline CDR1 and CDR2: KGHDR and SFDVKD. V lost 9 bases, J lost 2 bases, and 15 bases lay in between.

The rearrangement uses TRBV5-6 and TRBJ2-3, with 7 bases lining up with TRBD1. The CDR3 runs 14 residues. Germline trimming cut 2 bases from V and 5 bases from J; bases unmatched to any gene: 5. Germline CDR1 and CDR2: SGHDT and YYEEEE. CDR3 in amino acids: CASSLGGAGDTQYF. Here the CDR3 DNA reads TGTGCCAGCAGCTTAGGGGGCGCGGGAGATACGCAGTATTTT.

The chain uses TRBV19 and TRBJ2-7, with TRBD2 matching over 8 bases. The V gene's germline CDR1 is LNHDA and CDR2 SQIVND (reference sequence). The CDR3 length is 14 residues. Trimming removed 4 bases from V and 6 bases from J; junction bases left unmatched: 8. As DNA, the CDR3 is TGTGCCAGTAGTAATAGCGGGGTAAGTCGCGAGCAGTACTTC. The encoded protein is CASSNSGVSREQYF.

This chain links TRBV7-2 with TRBJ1-5; D gene uncertain. The CDR3 is 14 amino acids. In germline, CDR1 is SGHTA, CDR2 FQGNSA. V lost 1 base and J lost 7, with 11 bases in between. CDR3 amino acids: CASSLGGLGQPQHF. CDR3 sequence (DNA): TGTGCCAGCAGCTTAGGCGGGTTGGGGCAGCCCCAGCATTTT.

V is TRBV6-6 and J is TRBJ1-4, with 7 bases fitting TRBD1. The CDR3 covers 15 residues. CDR1 is MNHNY and CDR2 is SVGAGI in the germline V gene (reference sequence). V lost 1 base to trimming and J lost 6 bases; unmatched junction nucleotides: 5. The CDR3 DNA follows: TGTGCCAGCAGTTACTTTACAGGGGTCGATGAAAAACTGTTTTTT. It translates to CASSYFTGVDEKLFF.

V and J are TRBV29-1 and TRBJ1-4; maybe TRBD1 (6 bases). Trimming pared 7 bases from V and 8 bases from J, leaving 17 bases between. The CDR3 totals 13 residues. CDR1 SQVTM and CDR2 ANQGSEA come from the germline V gene. The CDR3 spells CSAISGVGEKLFF. Written as DNA, the CDR3 is TGCAGCGCCATTTCAGGGGTTGGGGAAAAACTGTTTTTT.

The chain links TRBV2 to TRBJ2-3; perhaps TRBD1 as D (5 bases). The CDR3 consists of 17 residues. CDR1 SNHLY and CDR2 FYNNEI come from the germline V gene. Trimming cost V 4 bases and J 0 bases, with 17 bases left between them. CDR3 sequence reads: CASSGQPTYASTDTQYF. The CDR3 DNA reads as TGTGCCAGCAGTGGACAGCCGACTTATGCTAGCACAGATACGCAGTATTTT. Variable domain in full (rest from reference TRBV2 and TRBJ2-3): EPEVTQTPSHQVTQMGQEVILRCVPISNHLYFYWYRQILGQKVEFLVSFYNNEISEKSEIFDDQFSVERPDGSNFTLKIRSTKLEDSAMYFCASSGQPTYASTDTQYFGPGTRLTVL.

This chain uses TRBV9 with TRBJ2-2, with TRBD1 matching over 9 bases. Germline CDR1 reads SGDLS; CDR2 reads YYNGEE. Trimming cost V 2 bases and J 7 bases; bases outside gene matches: 9. This CDR3 contains 16 residues. The CDR3 region is CASSVGTGLRNGELFF. CDR3 DNA sequence: TGTGCCAGCAGCGTGGGGACAGGGCTGAGAAACGGGGAGCTGTTTTTT.

The rearrangement uses TRBV28 and TRBJ1-5; perhaps TRBD1 as D (5 bases). Germline CDR1 MDHEN, CDR2 SYDVKM. The CDR3 is 13 residues long. V lost 1 base to trimming and J lost 9 bases, with 10 bases between them. The CDR3 loop reads CASSLSPTGPQHF. The CDR3 nucleotides read TGTGCCAGCAGTTTATCACCCACAGGGCCCCAGCATTTT. Full variable domain (missing parts from reference TRBV28 and TRBJ1-5): DVKVTQSSRYLVKRTGEKVFLECVQDMDHENMFWYRQDPGLGLRLIYFSYDVKMKEKGDIPEGYSVSREKKERFSLILESASTNQTSMYLCASSLSPTGPQHFGDGTRLSIL.

This chain connects TRBV18 to TRBJ1-2; 9 bases agree with TRBD1. The length of the CDR3 is 16 residues. Germline assignment: CDR1 KGHSH and CDR2 LQKENI. V trimming: 4 bases; J trimming: 7 bases; junction bases outside the gene matches: 13. The CDR3 region has the DNA TGTGCCAGCTCACTCCGGGAGACAGGGGGAGGTGTTGGCTACACCTTC. It encodes CASSLRETGGGVGYTF.

The chain employs TRBV10-3 and TRBJ1-3; D gene ambiguous. This CDR3 spans 15 amino acids. Deletions cut 2 bases from V and 0 bases from J, with 8 bases between. Germline V lookup: CDR1 ENHRY, CDR2 SYGVKD. The CDR3 reads CAISEGGTSGNTIYF. The CDR3 DNA sequence: TGTGCCATCAGTGAGGGAGGCACCTCTGGAAACACCATATATTTT.

The chain couples TRBV6-1 to TRBJ2-7, with 8 bases matching TRBD1. The CDR3 has 15 amino acids. Germline CDR1 and CDR2: MNHNS and SASEGT. V trimming: 2 bases; J trimming: 0 bases; junction bases outside the gene matches: 3. CDR3: CASSEKTGGSYEQYF. The CDR3 nucleotides read TGTGCCAGCAGTGAAAAAACAGGGGGCTCCTACGAGCAGTACTTC.

V gene TRBV24-1 combines with J gene TRBJ2-5; 9 bases map to TRBD2. Germline loops: CDR1 KGHDR, CDR2 SFDVKD. Trimming took 4 bases from V and 1 from J; bases not matched to a gene: 3. The length of the CDR3 is 15 residues. The CDR3 here is CATSDTTSGQETQYF. CDR3 coding DNA: TGTGCCACCAGTGACACGACTAGCGGCCAAGAGACCCAGTACTTC.

The chain carries TRBV24-1 and TRBJ2-3, with TRBD1 matching 9 bases. With 3 bases clipped from V and 3 bases from J, the junction kept 6 bases outside the gene matches. This CDR3 region has 16 residues. Per the germline V gene, CDR1 is KGHDR and CDR2 is SFDVKD. The chain's CDR3 is CATSDRGQGGTDTQYF. The DNA for the CDR3 is TGTGCCACCAGTGATCGGGGACAGGGCGGAACAGATACGCAGTATTTT.